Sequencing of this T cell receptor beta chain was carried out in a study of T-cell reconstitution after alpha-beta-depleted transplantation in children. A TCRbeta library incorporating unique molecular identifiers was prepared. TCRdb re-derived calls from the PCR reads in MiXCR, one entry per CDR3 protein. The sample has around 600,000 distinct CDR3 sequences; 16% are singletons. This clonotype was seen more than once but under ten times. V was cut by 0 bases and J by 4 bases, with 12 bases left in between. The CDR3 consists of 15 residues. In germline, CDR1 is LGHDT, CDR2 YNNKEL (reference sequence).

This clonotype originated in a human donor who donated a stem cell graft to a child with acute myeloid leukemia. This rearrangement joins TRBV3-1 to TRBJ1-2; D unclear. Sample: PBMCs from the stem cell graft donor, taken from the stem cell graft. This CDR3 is CASSQENAGGYGYTF. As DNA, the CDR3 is TGTGCCAGCAGCCAAGAGAACGCGGGTGGCTATGGCTACACCTTC.